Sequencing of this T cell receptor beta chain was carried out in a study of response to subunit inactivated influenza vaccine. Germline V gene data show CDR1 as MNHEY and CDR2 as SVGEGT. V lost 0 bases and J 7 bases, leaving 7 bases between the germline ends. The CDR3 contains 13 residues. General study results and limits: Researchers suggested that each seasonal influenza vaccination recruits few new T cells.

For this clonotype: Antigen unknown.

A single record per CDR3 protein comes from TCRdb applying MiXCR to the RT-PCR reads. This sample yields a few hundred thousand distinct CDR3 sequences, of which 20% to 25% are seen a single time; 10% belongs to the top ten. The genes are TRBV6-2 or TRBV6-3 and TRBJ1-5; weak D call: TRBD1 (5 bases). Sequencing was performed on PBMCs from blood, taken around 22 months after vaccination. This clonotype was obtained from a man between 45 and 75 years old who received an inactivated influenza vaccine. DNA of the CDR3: TGTGCCAGCAGTTACTCTAACAGGCAGCCCCAGCATTTT. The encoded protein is CASSYSNRQPQHF.